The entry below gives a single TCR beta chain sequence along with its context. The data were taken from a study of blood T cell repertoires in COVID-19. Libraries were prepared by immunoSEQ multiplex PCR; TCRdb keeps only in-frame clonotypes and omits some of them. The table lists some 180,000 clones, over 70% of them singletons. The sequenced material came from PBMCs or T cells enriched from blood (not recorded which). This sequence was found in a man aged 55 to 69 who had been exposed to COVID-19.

The CDR3 loop reads CASSQFPPPADTQYF. CDR3 coding DNA: TGTGCCAGCAGCCAATTCCCCCCCCCGGCAGATACGCAGTATTTT. The genes are TRBV3-1 (or the pseudogene TRBV3-2) and TRBJ2-3, with unresolved D. Trimming took off 2 bases at V and 4 bases at J, with 13 bases between the two ends. Germline-derived CDR1 and CDR2 are LGHDT and YNNKEL (reference sequence). This CDR3 contains 15 residues.